The 15 T cell receptor beta chains reported below all come from one sample, sequenced in a study of T cell responses to AZD1222 COVID-19 vaccine. Libraries were prepared by immunoSEQ multiplex PCR; TCRdb keeps only in-frame clonotypes and omits some of them. The profile shows 190,000 or so clones, approximately 95% of them singletons. The sequenced sample was peripheral blood, obtained 28 days after the second AZD1222 dose. Receptors were obtained from an adult who received the AZD1222 COVID-19 vaccine.

The V gene is TRBV19, the J gene TRBJ1-5; tentative D call: TRBD1 (5 bases). Per the germline V gene, CDR1 is LNHDA and CDR2 is SQIVND (reference sequence). CDR3 length equals 17 residues. Trimming took off 7 bases at V and 1 base at J, with 20 bases between the two ends. The DNA of the CDR3 is TGTGCCAGTACCCTCAGTAGTCGGGACGCGAGCAATCAGCCCCAGCATTTT. This translates into CASTLSSRDASNQPQHF.

The chain carries TRBV6-1 and TRBJ1-3; no clear D. V lost 2 bases to trimming and J lost 0 bases, with 14 bases between them. Germline assignment: CDR1 MNHNS and CDR2 SASEGT. This CDR3 is 17 amino acids long. The CDR3 protein is CASSEFAVAYSGNTIYF. The CDR3 DNA follows: TGTGCCAGCAGTGAATTCGCGGTGGCATACTCTGGAAACACCATATATTTT.

V is TRBV10-3 and J is TRBJ1-4; 9 bases line up with TRBD1. The V gene end was trimmed by 2 bases and the J gene end by 6 bases; junction bases not matched to a gene: 7. Looked up from germline, CDR1 is ENHRY and CDR2 is SYGVKD. The CDR3 runs to 16 residues. The chain's CDR3 is CAISERGTGTDEKLFF. The CDR3 nucleotides read TGTGCCATCAGTGAGAGAGGGACAGGGACTGATGAAAAACTGTTTTTT.

This chain connects TRBV3-1 (or the pseudogene TRBV3-2) to TRBJ1-6; unclear D gene. This CDR3 is built from 14 residues. CDR1 and CDR2 (germline): LGHDT, YNNKEL (reference sequence). The V end was cut by 2 bases, the J end by 9 bases, with 11 bases between. The CDR3 region is CASSQPVTPSPLHF. The CDR3 region has the DNA TGTGCCAGCAGCCAACCGGTAACCCCTTCACCCCTCCACTTT.

CDR3 loop: CAWSGLTGKGTNYGYTF. CDR3 DNA: TGTGCCTGGAGCGGACTCACAGGGAAGGGAACTAACTATGGCTACACCTTC. This chain connects TRBV30 to TRBJ1-2; TRBD1 might be the D (6 bases). Germline V gene data show CDR1 as GTSNPN and CDR2 as SVGIG (reference sequence). This CDR3 has 17 amino acids. V was pared by 3 bases and J by 0 bases, with 20 bases between.

The chain recombines TRBV20-1 with TRBJ2-7; 7 bases agree with TRBD1. The germline CDR1 and CDR2 sequences are DFQATT and SNEGSKA (reference sequence). V was clipped by 3 bases and J by 2 bases; unmatched bases: 10. The CDR3 loop spans 15 amino acids. CDR3 protein: CSASPPGGITYEQYF. The DNA for the CDR3 is TGCAGTGCTAGTCCACCAGGGGGAATCACCTACGAGCAGTACTTC.

V and J are TRBV5-4 and TRBJ2-2; 11 bases fit TRBD1. Trimming took 4 bases from V and 5 from J; bases not matched to a gene: 4. This CDR3 spans 15 amino acids. Looked up from germline, CDR1 is SGHNT and CDR2 is YYREEE (reference sequence). CDR3 sequence (DNA): TGTGCCAGCAGCGGGCGGGACAGGGGGACCGGGGAGCTGTTTTTT. This sequence encodes CASSGRDRGTGELFF.

The genes are TRBV6-2 or TRBV6-3 and TRBJ1-3; D is possibly TRBD1 (5 bases). Germline loops: CDR1 MNHEY, CDR2 SVGEGT. V shed 0 bases and J shed 4 bases, with 10 bases lying between them. The CDR3 is 15 amino acids. The CDR3 region has the DNA TGTGCCAGCAGTTACTCGGCAGGGAGAGGAAACACCATATATTTT. Residues: CASSYSAGRGNTIYF.

The chain employs TRBV9 and TRBJ2-1; D is unclear. Germline assignment: CDR1 SGDLS and CDR2 YYNGEE. Trimming took off 5 bases at V and 8 bases at J, with 23 bases between the two ends. This CDR3 is built from 16 residues. The CDR3 coding sequence is TGTGCCAGCAGTGCCTCGGGCACTCCTAAGGTGGATGAGCAGTTCTTC. It specifies CASSASGTPKVDEQFF.

This chain links TRBV6-5 with TRBJ1-1; the D gene is possibly TRBD1 (5 bases). CDR1 is MNHEY and CDR2 is SVGAGI in the germline V gene. This CDR3 contains 15 residues. V lost 4 bases to trimming and J lost 0 bases, with 12 bases between them. CDR3 DNA sequence: TGTGCCAGCAGTTTCATTCGGGGGATGAACACTGAAGCTTTCTTT. This translates into CASSFIRGMNTEAFF.

The rearrangement joins TRBV4-1 to TRBJ2-2; a weak D match, TRBD2 (6 bases). Trimming removed 3 bases from V and 0 bases from J, with 17 bases in between. The CDR3 is 18 residues long. Per germline, CDR1 MGHRA and CDR2 YSYEKL. The CDR3 here is CASSQKRQAGANTGELFF. The DNA of the CDR3 is TGCGCCAGCAGCCAGAAACGCCAAGCGGGCGCGAACACCGGGGAGCTGTTTTTT.

On this clone itself: At one boundary the junction diverges from the germline segment, which might be a read error. The rearrangement joins TRBV20-1 to TRBJ1-1; no firm D call. The CDR3 consists of 11 residues. The germline gives CDR1 DFQATT, CDR2 SNEGSKA (reference sequence). In nucleotides, the CDR3 is TGCAGTGCTCCGACTGACACCGAAGCTTTCTTT. Its protein is CSAPTDTEAFF.

This chain connects TRBV6-5 to TRBJ1-2; a possible D gene is TRBD1 (6 bases). V lost 8 bases and J lost 3, with 13 bases in between. Germline loops: CDR1 MNHEY, CDR2 SVGAGI. CDR3 length: 13 residues. The CDR3 nucleotides are TGTGCCAGCTTTGGACAGACAGACTATGGCTACACCTTC. Translated, it gives CASFGQTDYGYTF.

The rearrangement links TRBV10-2 to TRBJ2-5; D is uncertain. The germline CDR1 and CDR2 sequences are WSHSY and SAAADI. Trimming pared 7 bases from V and 5 bases from J, leaving 8 bases between. The CDR3 runs to 11 residues. CDR3 nucleotide sequence: TGCGCCAGCAAGTCAAAGGAGACCCAGTACTTC. Translating gives CASKSKETQYF.

The rearrangement uses TRBV5-1 and TRBJ1-1, with 10 positions matching TRBD1. The CDR3 length is 14 residues. V gave up 4 bases and J gave up 3 bases; unmatched junction bases: 3. CDR1 SGHRS and CDR2 YFSETQ come from the germline V gene. The CDR3 DNA reads as TGCGCCAGCAGCCGTGGACAGGGGGACACTGAAGCTTTCTTT. The encoded protein is CASSRGQGDTEAFF.